The 26 T cell receptor beta chains presented below share a single source sample, sequenced in a study of cytomegalovirus exposure and HLA in healthy donors. The primer mix had 60 Vbeta and 13 Jbeta primers. TCRdb keeps only in-frame clones here, not all; method: immunoSEQ multiplex PCR. This table has 100,000 to 150,000 clones, roughly 85% appearing once. Input material: PBMCs. The receptor set was obtained from a woman in her thirties or forties in good health and CMV-seropositive.

The J gene is TRBJ1-1, the V gene TRBV28, with a tentative D call TRBD1 (6 bases). The V end was cut by 10 bases, the J end by 1 base, with 13 bases between. CDR1 MDHEN and CDR2 SYDVKM come from the germline V gene. This CDR3 comprises 13 residues. The CDR3 region is CATLPTGNTEAFF. DNA of the CDR3: TGTGCCACCCTCCCGACAGGGAACACTGAAGCTTTCTTT.

This clone was counted a single time. V is TRBV9 and J is TRBJ2-7; 10 positions agree with TRBD2. Unmatched junction bases numbered 4, after V lost 4 bases and J lost 3 bases. Germline CDR1 is SGDLS and CDR2 is YYNGEE. This CDR3 is 14 amino acids long. The CDR3 spells CASSLWTSGYEQYF. CDR3 sequence (DNA): TGTGCCAGCAGCCTTTGGACTAGCGGCTACGAGCAGTACTTC.

Here the CDR3 reads CASSVTSPSTDTQYF. The CDR3 DNA reads as TGTGCCAGCAGCGTGACTAGCCCGAGCACAGATACGCAGTATTTT. This chain uses TRBV28 with TRBJ2-3; 7 bases fit TRBD2. The length of the CDR3 is 15 residues. V dropped 6 bases and J dropped 0; count of bases not matched to a gene: 6. Germline V CDR1 and CDR2: MDHEN, SYDVKM.

The J gene is TRBJ2-3, the V gene TRBV5-4, with 10 bases identical to TRBD2. The V and J ends lost 4 bases and 4 bases, in that order; junction bases with no gene match: 6. The CDR3 is 15 amino acids. Germline assignment: CDR1 SGHNT and CDR2 YYREEE (reference sequence). As DNA, the CDR3 is TGTGCCAGCAGCCTAGCGGGAGAGAGGGCAGATACGCAGTATTTT. Amino acids: CASSLAGERADTQYF.

The gene calls are TRBV7-9 and TRBJ2-7, with 11 bases that match TRBD1. V gave up 2 bases and J gave up 3 bases; unmatched junction bases: 9. Germline loops: CDR1 SEHNR, CDR2 FQNEAQ (reference sequence). This CDR3 is built from 17 residues. Written as DNA, the CDR3 is TGTGCCAGCAGCTTAAATTCGGATGGGACAGGGGGCTACGAGCAGTACTTC. This codes for CASSLNSDGTGGYEQYF.

The gene calls are TRBV10-3 and TRBJ2-3; D is undetermined. Per germline, CDR1 ENHRY and CDR2 SYGVKD. CDR3 length: 12 amino acids. Trimming removed 7 bases at V and 6 bases at J, with 11 bases between. As DNA, the CDR3 is TGTGCCATCACTTCACCCGGGGATACGCAGTATTTT. It yields the protein CAITSPGDTQYF.

The chain joins TRBV5-1 to TRBJ2-3, with 7 bases matching TRBD1. CDR1 is SGHRS and CDR2 is YFSETQ in the germline V gene. The V segment lost 2 bases and the J segment 1 base; nucleotides outside the gene matches: 1. The CDR3 contains 14 residues. This CDR3 is CASSFGTGTDTQYF. CDR3 DNA sequence: TGCGCCAGCAGCTTTGGGACAGGCACAGATACGCAGTATTTT.

J is TRBJ2-1 and V is TRBV4-1; 7 nucleotides align to TRBD1. Per germline, CDR1 MGHRA and CDR2 YSYEKL. The CDR3 runs to 19 residues. V dropped 1 base and J dropped 6; count of bases not matched to a gene: 18. This chain's CDR3 is CASSQVKGSGQNFFNEQFF. CDR3 in DNA: TGCGCCAGCAGCCAAGTAAAAGGATCGGGACAGAACTTCTTCAATGAGCAGTTCTTC.

The chain has TRBV2 and TRBJ1-6; TRBD1 aligns across 9 bases. CDR1 SNHLY and CDR2 FYNNEI come from the germline V gene. Trimming cost V 3 bases and J 8 bases; bases outside gene matches: 14. The CDR3 contains 18 residues. The CDR3: CASSEGFVDRGVYSPLHF. As DNA, the CDR3 is TGTGCCAGCAGTGAGGGCTTTGTGGACAGGGGAGTGTATTCACCCCTCCACTTT.

The V call is TRBV9, the J call TRBJ1-2, with 10 bases lining up with TRBD1. V lost 3 bases, J lost 4 bases, and 3 bases stayed unmatched. Germline V gene lookup returns CDR1 SGDLS and CDR2 YYNGEE. The CDR3 is 14 residues long. The DNA for the CDR3 is TGTGCCAGCAGCGAGTGGGACAGGGGCTATGGCTACACCTTC. This codes for CASSEWDRGYGYTF.

This chain connects TRBV19 to TRBJ2-2; 7 bases are shared with TRBD1. CDR1 LNHDA and CDR2 SQIVND come from the germline V gene (reference sequence). Trimming at V came to 5 bases and at J to 6 bases, leaving 12 bases not matched to a gene. The CDR3 sequence is 16 residues long. The CDR3 loop reads CASSATGTVLPGELFF. DNA of the CDR3: TGTGCCAGTAGTGCTACTGGGACAGTACTTCCCGGGGAGCTGTTTTTT.

The gene calls are TRBV30 and TRBJ2-7; D remains ambiguous. The V end was cut by 3 bases, the J end by 0 bases, with 9 bases between. This CDR3 comprises 13 residues. Germline lookup yields CDR1 GTSNPN and CDR2 SVGIG (reference sequence). CDR3 sequence reads: CAWRETASYEQYF. The CDR3 bases are TGTGCCTGGAGGGAGACGGCCTCCTACGAGCAGTACTTC.

The chain is built from TRBV5-1 and TRBJ1-2; 10 bases line up with TRBD1. Trimming at V came to 5 bases and at J to 4 bases, leaving 11 bases not matched to a gene. The CDR3 is 16 residues long. The germline CDR1 and CDR2 sequences are SGHRS and YFSETQ. As DNA, the CDR3 is TGCGCCAGCAGTTCGGAGCCGGGACAGGGGTTCTATGGCTACACCTTC. Its translation: CASSSEPGQGFYGYTF. Using reference TRBV5-1 and TRBJ1-2 for the parts outside the CDR3, the full variable domain is KAGVTQTPRYLIKTRGQQVTLSCSPISGHRSVSWYQQTPGQGLQFLFEYFSETQRNKGNFPGRFSGRQFSNSRSEMNVSTLELGDSALYLCASSSEPGQGFYGYTFGSGTRLTVV.

This chain uses TRBV10-2 with TRBJ1-2, with 10 bases identical to TRBD1. Germline V lookup: CDR1 WSHSY, CDR2 SAAADI. J lost 2 bases, V lost 9 bases, and 15 bases had no gene match. The CDR3 is 17 residues long. In nucleotides, the CDR3 is TGCGCCAGTCGGGCTTTGGACAGGGGGGGCGAGAACTATGGCTACACCTTC. Protein sequence: CASRALDRGGENYGYTF.

The chain uses TRBV14 and TRBJ1-3; TRBD1 matches 7 bases. J lost 4 bases, V lost 9 bases, and 3 bases had no gene match. Germline lookup yields CDR1 SGHDN and CDR2 FVKESK. The CDR3 runs to 12 residues. As DNA, the CDR3 is TGTGCCAGGATGACAGGGGGAAACACCATATATTTT. This gives the protein CARMTGGNTIYF.

The V gene is TRBV6-5, the J gene TRBJ1-5; D remains unclear. The V and J ends lost 6 bases and 0 bases respectively, with 6 bases between them. This CDR3 comprises 13 residues. Per germline, CDR1 MNHEY and CDR2 SVGAGI. The CDR3 is CASSQDSNQPQHF. The CDR3 DNA follows: TGTGCCAGCAGCCAGGATAGCAATCAGCCCCAGCATTTT.

In DNA form, the CDR3 reads TGTGCCAGCAGCGAGGTAAATGAGCAGTTCTTC. It encodes CASSEVNEQFF. The rearrangement uses TRBV5-5 and TRBJ2-1; no definite D call. The germline CDR1 and CDR2 sequences are SGHKS and YYEKEE (reference sequence). There are 11 residues in the CDR3. V lost 4 bases and J 7 bases, leaving 6 bases between the germline ends.

V gene TRBV5-1 combines with J gene TRBJ1-2; 7 positions agree with TRBD1. Germline trimming cut 0 bases from V and 3 bases from J; bases unmatched to any gene: 2. Germline V gene data show CDR1 as SGHRS and CDR2 as YFSETQ. The CDR3 loop spans 14 amino acids. CDR3 residues: CASSLAGQDYGYTF. The CDR3 DNA follows: TGCGCCAGCAGCTTGGCCGGACAGGACTATGGCTACACCTTC.

The chain uses TRBV30 and TRBJ1-4; D might be TRBD1 (5 bases). Between the trimmed V and J ends, which lost 3 bases and 4 bases, there was a span of 9 bases. The CDR3 is 13 amino acids. Germline V gene sequence: CDR1 GTSNPN, CDR2 SVGIG (reference sequence). In nucleotides, the CDR3 is TGTGCCTGGAGAAGTCAGGGTAATGAAAAACTGTTTTTT. Encoded protein: CAWRSQGNEKLFF.

The chain joins TRBV30 to TRBJ1-3; D gene ambiguous. V lost 1 base and J lost 0, with 7 bases in between. This CDR3 is 14 amino acids long. CDR1 and CDR2 from the germline V gene are GTSNPN and SVGIG (reference sequence). CDR3 nucleotide sequence: TGTGCCTGGAGTGCCTCGGGCTCTGGAAACACCATATATTTT. This gives the protein CAWSASGSGNTIYF.

The V gene is TRBV7-2, the J gene TRBJ2-5; 7 nucleotides agree with TRBD2. The end of the DNA is better explained by TRBJ2-7, so the J call may be wrong. The CDR3 is 16 residues long. Germline CDR1 SGHTA, CDR2 FQGNSA. CDR3 nucleotides: TGTGCCAGCAGCTTATACGGCCGACTAGCTTCCTACGAGCAGTACTTC. Translation gives CASSLYGRLASYEQYF.

As concerns this clone: One junction end does not reproduce the germline sequence, and a read error may be involved. J is TRBJ2-2 and V is TRBV11-2, with D possibly being TRBD2 (5 bases). The CDR3 contains 12 residues. Germline values: CDR1 SGHAT, CDR2 FQNNGV. The CDR3 DNA follows: TGTGCCATCTTGGCGGGCACCAGGGAGCTGTTTTTT. This codes for CAILAGTRELFF.

CDR3 loop: CASSGSSGANVLTF. In DNA, the CDR3 is TGTGCCAGCAGTGGGAGCTCTGGGGCCAACGTCCTGACTTTC. The chain has TRBV27 and TRBJ2-6, with D possibly being TRBD2 (5 bases). Trimming stripped 5 bases from V and 0 bases from J, with 5 bases between. Germline assignment: CDR1 MNHEY and CDR2 SMNVEV (reference sequence). The CDR3 spans 14 residues. Full variable domain (outside the CDR3, taken from reference TRBV27 and TRBJ2-6): EAQVTQNPRYLITVTGKKLTVTCSQNMNHEYMSWYRQDPGLGLRQIYYSMNVEVTDKGDVPEGYKVSRKEKRNFPLILESPSPNQTSLYFCASSGSSGANVLTFGAGSRLTVL.

V gene TRBV7-9 combines with J gene TRBJ2-7; a possible D gene is TRBD1 (5 bases). The germline V gene has CDR1 SEHNR and CDR2 FQNEAQ (reference sequence). Deletions cut 1 base from V and 5 bases from J, with 15 bases between. The CDR3 sequence is 15 residues long. Here the CDR3 reads CASSLDGQGLDEQYF. CDR3 bases: TGTGCCAGCAGCTTAGACGGTCAGGGTCTCGACGAGCAGTACTTC.

The rearrangement links TRBV27 to TRBJ2-7; 9 bases line up with TRBD2. In germline, CDR1 is MNHEY, CDR2 SMNVEV (reference sequence). This CDR3 region has 15 residues. V gave up 1 base and J gave up 3 bases; unmatched junction bases: 4. The CDR3 coding sequence is TGTGCCAGCAGTTTATGGGCGGGAGGGCACTACGAGCAGTACTTC. It is translated as CASSLWAGGHYEQYF.

The count of this clone is one. For the CDR3, the DNA is TGTGCCAGCAGTTCGACAGGCGCCGAGGACACTGAAGCTTTCTTT. Amino acid sequence: CASSSTGAEDTEAFF. The gene calls are TRBV6-1 and TRBJ1-1, with D possibly matching TRBD1 (6 bases). CDR3 size: 15 residues. CDR1 and CDR2 from the germline V gene are MNHNS and SASEGT. V lost 5 bases, J lost 3 bases, and 16 bases lay in between.